The clone carrying this T cell receptor (beta chain) came up a few times. This sample was included in a study of T cell repertoires in aging, cancer and after chemotherapy. The germline gives CDR1 SGHRS, CDR2 YFSETQ. This CDR3 is built from 14 residues. V gave up 5 bases and J gave up 4 bases, with 15 bases separating them. Peripheral blood genomic DNA, not sorted cells or RNA, was the template. Rearranged V-D-J TRB sequences were amplified with a mixed TRB-A/B primer pool. TCRdb analysed the multiplex PCR reads with MiXCR anew, one entry per CDR3 protein. The repertoire holds 6,000 or so distinct CDR3 sequences, approximately 40% seen once, with approximately 44% in the top ten.

The TCR comes from a human donor in good health. Material for sequencing was blood. The rearrangement links TRBV5-1 to TRBJ1-1; weak D call: TRBD1 (5 bases). The CDR3 region has the DNA TGCGCCAGCAGACCTAATCCTGGGGGCACTGAAGCTTTCTTT. Its protein is CASRPNPGGTEAFF.